This TCR beta chain was sequenced for a study of T cell changes during pregnancy in multiple sclerosis. From germline, CDR1 is SEHNR and CDR2 FQNEAQ (reference sequence). V was cut by 1 base and J by 5 bases, with 15 bases left in between. The CDR3 length is 15 residues. Method: immunoSEQ multiplex PCR; TCRdb's copy keeps in-frame clones and lacks some. This sample has roughly 48,000 clones, with 85% to 95% found just once. The gene calls are TRBV7-9 and TRBJ2-7; D is perhaps TRBD2 (6 bases). The sequence was collected from a female donor with multiple sclerosis, enrolled in a pregnancy study. Here the sequenced sample was CD8+ T cells from peripheral blood mononuclear cells, taken in the first trimester of pregnancy. This CDR3 reads CASSLGPGEVDEQYF. The DNA for the CDR3 is TGTGCCAGCAGCTTAGGCCCGGGAGAGGTGGACGAGCAGTACTTC.